Listed below are T cell receptor beta chains from one sample, sequenced in a study of T cell changes during pregnancy in multiple sclerosis. The assay was immunoSEQ multiplex PCR, and TCRdb's table has in-frame clones only and misses some. The profile shows 95,000 to 150,000 clones, approximately 93% of them singletons. Source: peripheral blood, taken before pregnancy. All receptors come from a female donor with multiple sclerosis, enrolled in a pregnancy study. The CDR3 runs from the conserved cysteine through the conserved F or W. The D gene is left open where the match is weak. Size values are once, few and many counts, or a class for expanded clones, and some rows have none.

v_gene: TRBV11-2; abundance: few; d_gene: TRBD1; j_gene: TRBJ1-1; CDR3aa: CASSRQPGQDNTEAFF; CDR3nt: TGTGCCAGCAGCCGACAACCGGGACAGGATAACACTGAAGCTTTCTTT
v_gene: TRBV19; abundance: -; d_gene: TRBD1; j_gene: TRBJ2-2; CDR3aa: CASSDRAGGELFF; CDR3nt: TGTGCCAGTAGTGACAGGGCTGGCGGGGAGCTGTTTTTT
v_gene: TRBV27; abundance: -; d_gene: -; j_gene: TRBJ2-1; CDR3aa: CASSLTDRTPYNEQFF; CDR3nt: TGTGCCAGCAGTTTAACCGACAGGACGCCCTACAATGAGCAGTTCTTC
v_gene: TRBV5-1; abundance: -; d_gene: TRBD2; j_gene: TRBJ2-3; CDR3aa: CASSRRGGTDTQYF; CDR3nt: TGCGCCAGCAGCCGCCGGGGGGGCACAGATACGCAGTATTTT
v_gene: TRBV28; abundance: -; d_gene: -; j_gene: TRBJ1-1; CDR3aa: CASSLWGRINTEAFF; CDR3nt: TGTGCCAGCAGTTTATGGGGGAGAATCAACACTGAAGCTTTCTTT
v_gene: TRBV6-1; abundance: -; d_gene: -; j_gene: TRBJ1-2; CDR3aa: CASSDSLFYGYTF; CDR3nt: TGTGCCAGCAGTGATTCCCTCTTCTATGGCTACACCTTC
v_gene: TRBV9; abundance: -; d_gene: TRBD2; j_gene: TRBJ2-3; CDR3aa: CASSGTSGGVPDTQYF; CDR3nt: TGTGCCAGCAGCGGGACTAGCGGGGGGGTTCCAGATACGCAGTATTTT
v_gene: TRBV19; abundance: -; d_gene: TRBD2; j_gene: TRBJ2-1; CDR3aa: CASSIGTSEYNEQFF; CDR3nt: TGTGCCAGTAGTATAGGGACTAGCGAGTACAATGAGCAGTTCTTC
v_gene: TRBV6-6; abundance: -; d_gene: -; j_gene: TRBJ2-4; CDR3aa: CASREGDIQYF; CDR3nt: TGTGCCAGCAGAGAAGGGGACATTCAGTACTTC
v_gene: TRBV28; abundance: -; d_gene: -; j_gene: TRBJ1-1; CDR3aa: CASSSLTDRFAEAFF; CDR3nt: TGTGCCAGCAGTTCCCTGACAGATCGGTTCGCTGAAGCTTTCTTT
v_gene: TRBV6-5; abundance: -; d_gene: TRBD1; j_gene: TRBJ2-7; CDR3aa: CASTWDRNYEQYF; CDR3nt: TGTGCCAGCACCTGGGACAGGAACTACGAGCAGTACTTC
v_gene: TRBV6-1; abundance: -; d_gene: TRBD1; j_gene: TRBJ1-2; CDR3aa: CASSTTGASYGYTF; CDR3nt: TGTGCCAGCAGCACCACAGGGGCCTCCTATGGCTACACCTTC
v_gene: TRBV5-4; abundance: once; d_gene: TRBD2; j_gene: TRBJ2-3; CDR3aa: CASKGGRATDTQYF; CDR3nt: TGTGCCAGCAAGGGCGGGAGGGCCACAGATACGCAGTATTTT
v_gene: TRBV27; abundance: few; d_gene: TRBD1; j_gene: TRBJ1-2; CDR3aa: CASSIRRQGVGYGYTF; CDR3nt: TGTGCCAGCAGTATACGAAGACAGGGGGTGGGGTATGGCTACACCTTC
v_gene: TRBV19; abundance: -; d_gene: TRBD1; j_gene: TRBJ1-2; CDR3aa: CASSMPGQGEYGYTF; CDR3nt: TGTGCCAGTAGTATGCCGGGACAGGGTGAATATGGCTACACCTTC
v_gene: TRBV5-4; abundance: -; d_gene: -; j_gene: TRBJ2-1; CDR3aa: CASSVQVYNEQFF; CDR3nt: TGTGCCAGCAGCGTACAGGTTTACAATGAGCAGTTCTTC
v_gene: TRBV9; abundance: -; d_gene: TRBD2; j_gene: TRBJ2-1; CDR3aa: CASSPRHGGRESYNEQFF; CDR3nt: TGTGCCAGCAGCCCGAGGCACGGCGGGAGGGAGTCCTACAATGAGCAGTTCTTC
v_gene: TRBV19; abundance: -; d_gene: -; j_gene: TRBJ2-7; CDR3aa: CASRGVGLYEQYF; CDR3nt: TGTGCCAGTAGGGGAGTAGGGCTCTACGAGCAGTACTTC
v_gene: TRBV6-5; abundance: -; d_gene: -; j_gene: TRBJ2-7; CDR3aa: CASSSRREQYF; CDR3nt: TGTGCCAGCAGTTCGCGTCGGGAGCAGTACTTC
v_gene: TRBV6-1; abundance: -; d_gene: TRBD1; j_gene: TRBJ1-1; CDR3aa: CASSAGQRYEAFF; CDR3nt: TGTGCCAGCAGTGCGGGACAGCGATATGAAGCTTTCTTT
v_gene: TRBV9; abundance: -; d_gene: -; j_gene: TRBJ2-1; CDR3aa: CASSVGARNMDEQFF; CDR3nt: TGTGCCAGCAGCGTAGGCGCTAGGAACATGGATGAGCAGTTCTTC
v_gene: TRBV29-1; abundance: -; d_gene: -; j_gene: TRBJ1-1; CDR3aa: CSVAGLMNTEAFF; CDR3nt: TGCAGCGTTGCGGGGTTGATGAACACTGAAGCTTTCTTT
v_gene: TRBV2; abundance: -; d_gene: -; j_gene: TRBJ1-5; CDR3aa: CASSALRSGFTGHNQPQHF; CDR3nt: TGTGCCAGCAGTGCACTACGTAGTGGCTTTACAGGACACAATCAGCCCCAGCATTTT
v_gene: TRBV25-1; abundance: once; d_gene: TRBD1; j_gene: TRBJ1-5; CDR3aa: CASSYRGLGPQHF; CDR3nt: TGTGCCAGCAGTTACAGGGGGCTGGGTCCCCAGCATTTT
v_gene: TRBV14; abundance: -; d_gene: TRBD1; j_gene: TRBJ1-2; CDR3aa: CASSQKTGVNYGYTF; CDR3nt: TGTGCCAGCAGCCAAAAAACAGGGGTAAACTATGGCTACACCTTC
v_gene: TRBV29-1; abundance: -; d_gene: -; j_gene: TRBJ2-3; CDR3aa: CSVTGQLSTDTQYF; CDR3nt: TGCAGCGTTACGGGACAACTTTCCACAGATACGCAGTATTTT
v_gene: TRBV28; abundance: -; d_gene: TRBD1; j_gene: TRBJ2-3; CDR3aa: CASSFRGRSTDTQYF; CDR3nt: TGTGCCAGCAGTTTCAGGGGGCGAAGTACAGATACGCAGTATTTT